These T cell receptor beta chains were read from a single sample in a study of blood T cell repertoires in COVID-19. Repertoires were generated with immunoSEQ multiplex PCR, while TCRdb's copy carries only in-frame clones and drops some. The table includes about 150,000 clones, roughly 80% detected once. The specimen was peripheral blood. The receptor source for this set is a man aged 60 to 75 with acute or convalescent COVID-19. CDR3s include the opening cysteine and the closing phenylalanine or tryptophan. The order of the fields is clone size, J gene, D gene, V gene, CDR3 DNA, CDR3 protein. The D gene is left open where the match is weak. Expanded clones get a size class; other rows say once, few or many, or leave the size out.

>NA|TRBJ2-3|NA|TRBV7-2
TGTGCCAGCAGCCAACAGGGAGTCTCTAATACGCAGTATTTT
CASSQQGVSNTQYF
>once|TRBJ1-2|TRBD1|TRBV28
TGTGCCAGCAACCCCCGGGACAGGGCATCCTATGGCTACACCTTC
CASNPRDRASYGYTF
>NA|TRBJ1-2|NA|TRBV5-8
TGTGCCAGCAGCTTGACAGGGAAGGACTACACCTTC
CASSLTGKDYTF
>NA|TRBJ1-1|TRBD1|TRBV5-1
TGCGCCAGCAGCTGGACGACAGGGGGCTACACTGAAGCTTTCTTT
CASSWTTGGYTEAFF
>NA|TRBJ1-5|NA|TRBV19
TGTGCCAGTAGTATGGGGAGAAATGGTCAGCCCCAGCATTTT
CASSMGRNGQPQHF
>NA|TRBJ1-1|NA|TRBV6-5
TGTGCCAGCAGGACCGCCGGGACACCAGTGGCTGAAGCTTTCTTT
CASRTAGTPVAEAFF
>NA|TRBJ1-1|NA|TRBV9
TGTGCCAGCAGCGCAGACAGTGAAGCTTTCTTT
CASSADSEAFF
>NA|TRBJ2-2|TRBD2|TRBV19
TGTGCCAGTAAACCTAGCGGGACCGGGGAGCTGTTTTTT
CASKPSGTGELFF
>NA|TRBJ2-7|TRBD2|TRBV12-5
TGTGCTAGCGGGACTAGCGGGACGTACGAGCAGTACTTC
CASGTSGTYEQYF
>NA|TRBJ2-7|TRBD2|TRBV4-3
TGCGCCAGCAGCCAAGTTCTAGCGGGAAACTACGAGCAGTACTTC
CASSQVLAGNYEQYF
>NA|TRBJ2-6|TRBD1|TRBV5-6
TGTGCCACCCAGTCGCTACTGGCCAGGGGGTTACTGGGGGCCAACGTCCTGACTTTC
CATQSLLARGLLGANVLTF
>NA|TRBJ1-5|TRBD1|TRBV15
TGTGCCACCAGCAGAGATCGGACAGGAGGGCCAGTCAATCAGCCCCAGCATTTT
CATSRDRTGGPVNQPQHF